This T cell receptor beta chain was captured by sequencing in a study of T-cell memory formation after mild COVID-19. 5'RACE with constant-segment primers yielded barcoded, UMI-tagged TCR alpha and TCR beta cDNA libraries. TCRdb analysed the 5' RACE reads with MiXCR anew, one entry per CDR3 protein. The sample lists 300,000 to 400,000 distinct CDR3 sequences, around 30% occurring once. The V end lost 4 bases, the J end lost 0 bases, and 13 bases lay between the germline ends. Germline CDR1 SGHTA, CDR2 FQGNSA. The CDR3 contains 16 residues. The table lists this clonotype with a few counts. Sequencing used PBMCs or a T cell subset sorted from them (not recorded which). This chain connects TRBV7-2 to TRBJ1-5; possible D gene TRBD1, 5 bases. The receptor's source is an adult woman who had mild COVID-19 (a few samples of this study predate the infection). Cell type and time point are not known. Here the CDR3 DNA reads TGTGCCAGCAGCTCATATGGACATATTAGCAATCAGCCCCAGCATTTT. It encodes CASSSYGHISNQPQHF.